The T cell receptor beta chain under discussion was sequenced for a study of shared clonotypes between healthy human individuals. Study as a whole: Each donor's CD4 naive and CD4 memory cells filled three plates apiece, CD8 naive two, and CD8 memory one. Findings and caveats of the study: A reduction in generation probabilities was seen for non-shared clonotypes relative to those shared by all four donors. Donors were few, which limited the genetic and exposure-history diversity represented.

About this clone: Antigen unknown.

Positive CCR7 selection of CD45RO-negative cells yielded the naive CD8 cells, and terminally differentiated effector memory CD45RA+ cells were excluded. Recent acute infections and vaccinations were absent in the healthy HIV-negative adult donors. The protocol was immunoSEQ multiplex PCR, while the TCRdb copy is restricted to in-frame clones and leaves out a portion. The sample has about 590,000 clones; around 95% are singletons. The germline V gene has CDR1 SGHDT and CDR2 YYEEEE. V shed 4 bases and J shed 5 bases, with 15 bases lying between them. This CDR3 has 14 amino acids. Input material: naive CD8+ T cells sorted from blood. This chain uses TRBV5-6 with TRBJ1-1; D possibly corresponds to TRBD1 (5 bases). The receptor comes from a woman aged 25 to 39 in good health. CDR3 DNA: TGTGCCAGCAGCGCGTCGGGACGTGTTACTGAAGCTTTCTTT. Residues: CASSASGRVTEAFF.